These T cell receptor beta chains were read from a single sample in a study of T cell changes during pregnancy in multiple sclerosis. Produced via immunoSEQ multiplex PCR; TCRdb's table is partial and in-frame only. This sample has more than 40,000 clones; roughly nine tenths occur once, and the top ten carry under 0.7%. Sample: CD4+ T cells from peripheral blood mononuclear cells, taken in the first trimester of pregnancy. The origin of the receptors is a female donor with multiple sclerosis, enrolled in a pregnancy study. Each CDR3 is given with its conserved first and last residue. D genes are given only for firm matches. Clone size, where shown, is once, few, many, or a class for clones that have expanded.

v_gene,abundance,j_gene,d_gene,CDR3aa,CDR3nt
TRBV5-4,NA,TRBJ2-5,NA,CASSSTSLETQYF,TGTGCCAGCAGCTCGACTAGTTTAGAGACCCAGTACTTC
TRBV25-1,NA,TRBJ2-5,NA,CASSEYGSGGETQYF,TGTGCCAGCAGTGAATACGGGAGCGGTGGAGAGACCCAGTACTTC
TRBV5-1,few,TRBJ2-2,TRBD1,CASSFGQAGTTGELFF,TGCGCCAGCAGCTTCGGACAGGCCGGAACCACCGGGGAGCTGTTTTTT
TRBV10-3,NA,TRBJ1-5,NA,CAISETGFNQPQHF,TGTGCCATCAGTGAGACAGGGTTCAATCAGCCCCAGCATTTT
TRBV28,NA,TRBJ2-3,NA,CASSQTADTQYF,TGTGCCAGCAGTCAAACGGCAGATACGCAGTATTTT
TRBV6-5,NA,TRBJ2-7,NA,CASSSSRGSFTYEQYF,TGTGCCAGCAGTTCCTCCCGCGGGTCCTTTACCTACGAGCAGTACTTC
TRBV19,NA,TRBJ2-7,TRBD2,CASSIGGSSYEQYF,TGTGCCAGTAGTATTGGCGGGAGCTCCTACGAGCAGTACTTC
TRBV30,NA,TRBJ2-7,NA,CAWKQTNYEQYF,TGTGCCTGGAAGCAGACAAACTACGAGCAGTACTTC
TRBV5-6,once,TRBJ2-7,NA,CASSSLREQYF,TGTGCCAGCAGCTCACTACGGGAGCAGTACTTC
TRBV10-3,NA,TRBJ1-1,NA,CAAKEGDMNTEAFF,TGTGCCGCCAAAGAGGGCGATATGAACACTGAAGCTTTCTTT
TRBV5-8,NA,TRBJ2-5,TRBD2,CASSVGTSVQETQYF,TGTGCCAGCAGCGTCGGGACTAGCGTCCAAGAGACCCAGTACTTC
TRBV25-1,NA,TRBJ2-1,TRBD2,CASSEIAGSYNEQFF,TGTGCCAGCAGTGAAATAGCGGGATCCTACAATGAGCAGTTCTTC
TRBV6-5,NA,TRBJ2-7,NA,CASSYSSGGSYEQYF,TGTGCCAGCAGTTACTCGAGCGGCGGGTCCTACGAGCAGTACTTC
TRBV19,NA,TRBJ2-2,TRBD2,CASRPGTSGRFGELFF,TGTGCCAGTAGACCAGGGACTAGCGGGAGGTTCGGGGAGCTGTTTTTT
TRBV7-2,NA,TRBJ2-7,NA,CASSLAPGKGGEQYF,TGTGCCAGCAGCTTAGCGCCAGGGAAGGGTGGCGAGCAGTACTTC
TRBV18,NA,TRBJ2-5,NA,CASSPTGSPQETQYF,TGTGCCAGCTCACCTACGGGGAGTCCACAAGAGACCCAGTACTTC
TRBV6-6,once,TRBJ1-2,TRBD1,CASRQRTGDNYGYTF,TGTGCCAGCAGACAAAGGACAGGCGATAACTATGGCTACACCTTC